Below, one TCR beta chain is given with its context. The antigen is not known. Trimming took off 8 bases at V and 6 bases at J, with 30 bases between the two ends. CDR3 size: 18 residues. Germline loops: CDR1 LGHNA, CDR2 YSLEER. From roughly 18-30 mg of unsorted bulk tissue, DNA and RNA were co-extracted together. Five separate regions of each tumor underwent sampling. This entry comes from a study of tumor-infiltrating lymphocytes in primary liver carcinoma. About the research overall: Productive TCRbeta reads per sample were roughly 3.5 to 7.5 million, not differing by tissue.

Synthesis of TCR beta cDNA was carried out from around 540 ng total RNA with a constant-region primer. Three nested multiplex PCR rounds, a slightly modified ARM-PCR, produced the libraries for TCR beta. The first two PCR rounds used TRBV1-TRBV30 primers with a Cbeta primer, roughly 10 cycles each. MiXCR, applied by TCRdb to the multiplex PCR reads, yields one record per CDR3 protein. The sample lists 20,000 to 25,000 distinct CDR3 sequences, about 79% occurring once. Study-level findings and limits: Top clones occupying all five tumor regions numbered only about 7-24%. Paired tumor-adjacent and tumor-blood samples overlapped less than tumor region pairs did.

The sequence was obtained from a woman younger than 45 with primary liver carcinoma and hepatitis B virus infection. The chain uses TRBV4-3 and TRBJ2-3; no firm D call. The sequenced material came from liver tumor tissue from sampling region 1. Indicated subset: tumor region T1, superior pole. The CDR3 DNA reads as TGCGCCAGCGTCCAGTCGGTCTGGCTGGGTGATCCCGGTGATACGCAGTATTTT. It translates to CASVQSVWLGDPGDTQYF.